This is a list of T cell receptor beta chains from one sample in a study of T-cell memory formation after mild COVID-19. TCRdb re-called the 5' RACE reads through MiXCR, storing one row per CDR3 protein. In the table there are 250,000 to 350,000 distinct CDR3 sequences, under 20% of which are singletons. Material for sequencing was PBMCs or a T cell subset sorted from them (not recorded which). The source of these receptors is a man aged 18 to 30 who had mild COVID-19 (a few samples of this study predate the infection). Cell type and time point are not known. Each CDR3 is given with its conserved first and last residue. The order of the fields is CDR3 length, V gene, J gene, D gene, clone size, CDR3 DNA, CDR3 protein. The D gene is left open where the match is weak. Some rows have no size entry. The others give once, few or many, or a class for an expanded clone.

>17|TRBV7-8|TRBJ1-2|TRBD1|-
TGTGCCAGCAGCCCAAGGGCCGTCCCACAGGGGACCTATGGCTACACCTTC
CASSPRAVPQGTYGYTF
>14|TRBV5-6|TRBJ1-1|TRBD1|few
TGTGCCAGCAGCTGGGGACAGGGGTTGACTGAAGCTTTCTTT
CASSWGQGLTEAFF
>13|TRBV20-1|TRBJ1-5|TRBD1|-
TGCAGTGCCGCGACAGGGTCCAATCAGCCCCAGCATTTT
CSAATGSNQPQHF
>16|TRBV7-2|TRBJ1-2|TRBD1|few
TGTGCCAGCAGCCCCCGGGGAGGGGGCGATATCTATGGCTACACCTTC
CASSPRGGGDIYGYTF
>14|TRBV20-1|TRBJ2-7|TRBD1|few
TGCAGTGCTACCCGGGACAGGGGGCCATACGAGCAGTACTTC
CSATRDRGPYEQYF
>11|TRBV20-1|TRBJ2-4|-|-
TGCAGTGCATTACAGAGCAACATTCAGTACTTC
CSALQSNIQYF
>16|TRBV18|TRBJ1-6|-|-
TGTGCCAGCTCGCCTAGATCGACGGATTATAATTCACCCCTCCACTTT
CASSPRSTDYNSPLHF
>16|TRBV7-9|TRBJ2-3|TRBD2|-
TGTGCCAGCAGCCCTCGACGGACTAGCGGCACAGATACGCAGTATTTT
CASSPRRTSGTDTQYF
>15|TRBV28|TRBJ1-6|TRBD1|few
TGTGCCAGCACTCGAGGGGGCTTCTATAATTCACCCCTCCACTTT
CASTRGGFYNSPLHF
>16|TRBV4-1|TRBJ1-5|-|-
TGCGCCAGCAGCCAAGAATTCGGGGGGTGGGATCAGCCCCAGCATTTT
CASSQEFGGWDQPQHF
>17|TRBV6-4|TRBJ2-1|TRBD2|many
TGTGCCAGCAGTCCCCAGACTAGCGGGGGTTCCTACAATGAGCAGTTCTTC
CASSPQTSGGSYNEQFF
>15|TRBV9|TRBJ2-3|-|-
TGTGCCAGCAGCGAACGACGCATCCCCACAGATACGCAGTATTTT
CASSERRIPTDTQYF
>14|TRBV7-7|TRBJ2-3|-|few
TGTGCTAGCAGCGCAACTAGTTGGGGAGATACGCAGTATTTT
CASSATSWGDTQYF
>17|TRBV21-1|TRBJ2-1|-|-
TGTGCCAGCAGCCGTACCGGGGTCAGCACCTCCTACAATGAGCAGTTCTTC
CASSRTGVSTSYNEQFF
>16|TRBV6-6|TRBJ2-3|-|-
TGTGCCAGCAGCCCAACGACAGGGACTAAGCCAGATACGCAGTATTTT
CASSPTTGTKPDTQYF
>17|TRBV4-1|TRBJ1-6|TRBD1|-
TGCGCCAGCAGCCAGGGGGACAGGTTCTCCTATAATTCACCCCTCCACTTT
CASSQGDRFSYNSPLHF